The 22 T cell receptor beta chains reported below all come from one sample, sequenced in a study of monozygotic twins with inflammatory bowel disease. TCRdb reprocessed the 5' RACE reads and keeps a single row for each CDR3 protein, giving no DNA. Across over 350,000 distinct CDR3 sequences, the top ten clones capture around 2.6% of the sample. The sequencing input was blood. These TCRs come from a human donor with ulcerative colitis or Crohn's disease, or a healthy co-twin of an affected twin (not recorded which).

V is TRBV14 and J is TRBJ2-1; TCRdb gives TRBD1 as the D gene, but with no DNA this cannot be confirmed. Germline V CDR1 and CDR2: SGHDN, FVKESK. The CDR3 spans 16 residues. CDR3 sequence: CASSLRDRGRYNEQFF.

The CDR3 protein is CASTPDRDTGELFF. This chain uses TRBV7-3 with TRBJ2-2; the TCRdb D gene call, TRBD1, has no DNA to confirm it. The CDR3 is made up of 14 amino acids. The germline gives CDR1 SGHTA, CDR2 FQGTGA.

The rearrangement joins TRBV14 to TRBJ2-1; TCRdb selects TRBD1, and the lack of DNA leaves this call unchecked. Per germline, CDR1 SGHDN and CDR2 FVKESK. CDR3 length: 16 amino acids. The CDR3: CASSQYRDSFYNEQFF.

The CDR3 is CASSFRARADDTEAFF. The V call is TRBV12-3 or TRBV12-4, the J call TRBJ1-1; TCRdb outputs TRBD1, but without DNA this stays unchecked. The CDR3 covers 16 residues.

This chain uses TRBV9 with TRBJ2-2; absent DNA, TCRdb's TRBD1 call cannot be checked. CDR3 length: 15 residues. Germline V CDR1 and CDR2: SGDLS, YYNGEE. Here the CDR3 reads CASSVGGAQTGELFF.

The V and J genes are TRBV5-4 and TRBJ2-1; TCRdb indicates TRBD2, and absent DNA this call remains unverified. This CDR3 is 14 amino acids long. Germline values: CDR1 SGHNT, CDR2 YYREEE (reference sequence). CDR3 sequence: CASSLDTSGGRQFF. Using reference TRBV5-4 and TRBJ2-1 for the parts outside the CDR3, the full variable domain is ETGVTQSPTHLIKTRGQQVTLRCSSQSGHNTVSWYQQALGQGPQFIFQYYREEENGRGNFPPRFSGLQFPNYSSELNVNALELDDSALYLCASSLDTSGGRQFFGPGTRLTVL.

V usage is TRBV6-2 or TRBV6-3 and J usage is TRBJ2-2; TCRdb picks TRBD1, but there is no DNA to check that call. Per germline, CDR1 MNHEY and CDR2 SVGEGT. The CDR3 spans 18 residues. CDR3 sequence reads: CASSYADRWGPYTGELFF.

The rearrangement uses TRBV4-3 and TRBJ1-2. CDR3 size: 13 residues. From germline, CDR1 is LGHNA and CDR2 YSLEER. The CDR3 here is CASSQEENYGYTF.

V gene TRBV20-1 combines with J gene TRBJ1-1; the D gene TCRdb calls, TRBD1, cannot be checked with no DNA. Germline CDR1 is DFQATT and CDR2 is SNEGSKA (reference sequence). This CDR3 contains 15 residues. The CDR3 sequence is CSAIVLGRMNTEAFF.

This CDR3 reads CSVGDGANVLTF. The rearrangement links TRBV29-1 to TRBJ2-6. Per the germline V gene, CDR1 is SQVTM and CDR2 is ANQGSEA. The length of the CDR3 is 12 residues.

Here the CDR3 reads CASSFIIDTQYF. The chain uses TRBV7-2 and TRBJ2-3. Germline CDR1 is SGHTA and CDR2 is FQGNSA. There are 12 residues in the CDR3.

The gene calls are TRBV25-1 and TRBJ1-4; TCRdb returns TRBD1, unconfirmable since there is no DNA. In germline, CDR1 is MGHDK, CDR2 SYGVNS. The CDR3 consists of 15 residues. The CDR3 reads CASSEYGGGDEKLFF.

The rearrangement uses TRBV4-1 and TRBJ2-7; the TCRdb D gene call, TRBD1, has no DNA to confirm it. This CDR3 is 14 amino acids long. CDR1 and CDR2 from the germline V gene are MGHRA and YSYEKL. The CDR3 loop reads CASSQSQGLGEQYF.

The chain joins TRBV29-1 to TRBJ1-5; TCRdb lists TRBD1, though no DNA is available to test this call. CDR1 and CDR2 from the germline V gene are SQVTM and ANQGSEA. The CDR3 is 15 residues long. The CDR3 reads CSVLTGTDYNQPQHF.

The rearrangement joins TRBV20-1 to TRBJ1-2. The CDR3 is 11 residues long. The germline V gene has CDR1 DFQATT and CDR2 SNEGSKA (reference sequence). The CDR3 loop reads CSAREMIGYTF.

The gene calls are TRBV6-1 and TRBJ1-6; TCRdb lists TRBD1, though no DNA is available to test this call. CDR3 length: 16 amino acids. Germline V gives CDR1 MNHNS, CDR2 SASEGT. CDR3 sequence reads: CASSPRDRPTNSPLHF.

The CDR3 here is CASSPVTGWRAFF. The V and J genes are TRBV7-2 and TRBJ1-1; TCRdb indicates TRBD1, and absent DNA this call remains unverified. CDR3 length: 13 amino acids. CDR1 is SGHTA, CDR2 FQGNSA, per germline.

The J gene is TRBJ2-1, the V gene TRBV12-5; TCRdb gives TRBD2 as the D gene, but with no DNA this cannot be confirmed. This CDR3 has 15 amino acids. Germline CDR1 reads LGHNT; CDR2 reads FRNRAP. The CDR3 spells CASGKLAGGLNEQFF.

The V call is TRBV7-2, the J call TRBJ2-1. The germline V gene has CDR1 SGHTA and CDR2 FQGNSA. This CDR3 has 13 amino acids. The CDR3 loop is CASSFDKYNDQFF.

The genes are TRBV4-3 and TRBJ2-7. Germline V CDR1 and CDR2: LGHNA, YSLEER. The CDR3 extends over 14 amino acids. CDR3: CASSPRTGPYEQYF.

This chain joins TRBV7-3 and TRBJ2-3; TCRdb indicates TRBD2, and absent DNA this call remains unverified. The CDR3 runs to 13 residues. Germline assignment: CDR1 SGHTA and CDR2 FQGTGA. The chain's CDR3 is CASRGGGTDTQYF.

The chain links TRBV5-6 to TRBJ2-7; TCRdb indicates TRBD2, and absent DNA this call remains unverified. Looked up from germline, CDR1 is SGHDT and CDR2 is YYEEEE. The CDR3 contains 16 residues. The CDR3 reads CASSPLEVRNSYEQYF.